This T cell receptor beta chain was retrieved from a study of T-cell memory formation after mild COVID-19. This clonotype was counted only a few times. Its target is not known. Points from the study as a whole: Confirmation of SARS-CoV-2 specificity was lacking for second-wave clones peaking day 37. CD4+ bias marked clones expanding day 15 to 37, unlike balanced contracting clones. CD4+ contracting clones lay mainly in CM and EM, CD8+ ones in EMRA. Pre-infection memory harbored some responding clones, suggesting cross-reactive memory joined.

One entry per CDR3 protein, called by TCRdb with MiXCR from the 5' RACE reads. Here the sample spans over 300,000 distinct CDR3 sequences, less than 25% being singletons. The germline V gene has CDR1 SQVTM and CDR2 ANQGSEA. V shed 7 bases and J 6 bases; nucleotides not matched to a gene: 8. CDR3 length: 13 amino acids. The sequenced sample consisted of PBMCs or a T cell subset sorted from them (not recorded which). This sequence was found in a man aged 18 to 29 who had mild COVID-19 (a few samples of this study predate the infection). Cell type and time point are not known. The chain has TRBV29-1 and TRBJ2-3; TRBD2 matches 9 bases. CDR3 sequence: CSARGGAGDTQYF. CDR3 DNA: TGCAGCGCTCGCGGGGGGGCCGGCGATACGCAGTATTTT.